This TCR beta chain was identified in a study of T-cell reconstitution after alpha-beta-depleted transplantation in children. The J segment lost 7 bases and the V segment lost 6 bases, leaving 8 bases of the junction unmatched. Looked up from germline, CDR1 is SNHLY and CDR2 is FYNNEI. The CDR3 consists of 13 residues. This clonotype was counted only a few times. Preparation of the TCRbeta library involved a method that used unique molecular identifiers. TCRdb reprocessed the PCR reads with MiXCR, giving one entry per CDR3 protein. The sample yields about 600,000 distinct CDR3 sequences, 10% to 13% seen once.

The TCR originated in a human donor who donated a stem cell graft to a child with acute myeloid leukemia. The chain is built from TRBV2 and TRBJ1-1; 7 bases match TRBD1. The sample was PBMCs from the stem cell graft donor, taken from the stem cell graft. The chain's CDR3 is CASSLDRDHEAFF. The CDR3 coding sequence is TGTGCCAGCAGCTTAGACAGGGACCATGAAGCTTTCTTT.